This is a list of T cell receptor beta chains from one sample in a study of OX40 agonist ivuxolimab in advanced cancers. The protocol was immunoSEQ multiplex PCR, while the TCRdb copy is restricted to in-frame clones and leaves out a portion. This sample has about 35,000 clones, with about 90% found just once. Sample: CD4+ or CD8+ T cells sorted from blood, taken in a trial of the OX40 agonist ivuxolimab. The receptors originated from an adult with an advanced solid tumor such as melanoma, head and neck, liver or kidney cancer. Each CDR3 is given with its conserved first and last residue. Fields, in order: clone size, J gene, D gene, V gene, CDR3 protein, CDR3 DNA. A D gene is named only where the DNA matches it firmly. Part of the rows lack a size; the others show once, few, many or a class for expanded clones.

.	TRBJ1-5	TRBD1	TRBV6-5	CASSSGQANQPQHF	TGTGCCAGCAGTTCCGGACAGGCCAATCAGCCCCAGCATTTT
.	TRBJ1-4	TRBD1	TRBV2	CASSQDREDEKLFF	TGTGCCAGCAGTCAGGACAGGGAGGATGAAAAACTGTTTTTT
.	TRBJ1-1	TRBD1	TRBV5-1	CASSLVTGGIGAFF	TGCGCCAGCAGCTTGGTGACAGGGGGGATCGGAGCTTTCTTT
few	TRBJ2-1	TRBD1	TRBV5-1	CASSLALRGPGDEQFF	TGCGCCAGCAGCTTGGCCCTCAGGGGGCCGGGGGATGAGCAGTTCTTC
.	TRBJ2-1	TRBD2	TRBV5-6	CASSFDPTSELFYNEQFF	TGTGCCAGCAGCTTCGATCCTACTAGCGAACTTTTCTACAATGAGCAGTTCTTC
.	TRBJ2-7	.	TRBV9	CASSVDGDFYEQYF	TGTGCCAGCAGCGTAGATGGGGACTTCTACGAGCAGTACTTC
.	TRBJ2-5	.	TRBV5-4	CAIKAGDKVEQYF	TGTGCCATCAAGGCAGGGGATAAGGTGGAGCAGTACTTC
.	TRBJ1-1	.	TRBV27	CASSGGGGSTEAFF	TGTGCCAGCAGTGGGGGAGGAGGGAGCACTGAAGCTTTCTTT
.	TRBJ2-2	.	TRBV6-5	CASSYSQGPNGELFF	TGTGCCAGCAGTTACTCGCAGGGGCCGAACGGGGAGCTGTTTTTT
.	TRBJ2-1	.	TRBV4-3	CASSQDLQGTGNEQFF	TGCGCCAGCAGCCAAGATCTACAGGGCACGGGAAATGAGCAGTTCTTC
.	TRBJ1-3	.	TRBV6-5	CASSYSGNSGNTIYF	TGTGCCAGCAGTTACTCGGGCAACTCTGGAAACACCATATATTTT
.	TRBJ2-1	TRBD2	TRBV4-2	CASSQGLAGTADNEQFF	TGTGCCAGCAGCCAAGGACTAGCGGGGACCGCGGACAATGAGCAGTTCTTC
.	TRBJ2-1	TRBD2	TRBV5-5	CASSGTSGRALYEQFF	TGTGCCAGCAGCGGAACTAGCGGGAGGGCCCTCTATGAGCAGTTCTTC
.	TRBJ2-1	TRBD2	TRBV5-8	CASSWEWGLAGVNEQFF	TGTGCCAGCAGCTGGGAATGGGGACTAGCGGGAGTCAATGAGCAGTTCTTC
.	TRBJ1-1	TRBD1	TRBV5-3	CARSLKGQKLNTEAFF	TGTGCCAGAAGCTTGAAGGGACAGAAATTGAACACTGAAGCTTTCTTT
.	TRBJ2-7	.	TRBV28	CATSLMASWTYEQYF	TGTGCCACGTCCTTGATGGCTAGCTGGACGTACGAGCAGTACTTC
.	TRBJ2-5	.	TRBV19	CASSPSGVSRQETQYF	TGTGCCAGTAGCCCTAGTGGAGTCTCGCGGCAAGAGACCCAGTACTTC